The present T cell receptor (beta chain) was sequenced within a study of blood T cell repertoires in COVID-19. Study summary: In each case, the material was cDNA or gDNA derived from T cells, B-cell-depleted T cells, or PBMCs.

This clone was picked up one time. This CDR3 region has 16 residues. J was trimmed by 4 bases and V by 3 bases; bases with no gene match: 7. Germline values: CDR1 MNHNS, CDR2 SASEGT. Measured with immunoSEQ multiplex PCR; TCRdb has only the in-frame clones, and not every one. Of some 270,000 clones detected, around 90% appear once; the ten largest clones hold 1.7%. The chain recombines TRBV6-1 with TRBJ1-4; 8 nucleotides line up with TRBD1. The sample was PBMCs or T cells enriched from blood (not recorded which). The sequence derives from a woman aged 35 to 49 who had recovered from COVID-19. CDR3 sequence reads: CASSDPGQGLNEKLFF. CDR3 in DNA: TGTGCCAGCAGTGACCCTGGACAGGGCCTTAATGAAAAACTGTTTTTT.